These 17 T cell receptor beta chains originate from one sample sequenced in a study of Ad26.COV2.S vaccination and SARS-CoV-2 variants. Sequenced by immunoSEQ multiplex PCR; TCRdb stores in-frame clones only, minus some. This table holds fewer than 500,000 clones, over 75% found once. The treatment: some 20 received Ad26.COV2.S at low or high dose, single or two shots; about 5 received placebo; per-sample allocation not given. Samples were taken on day 63 after the first vaccine or placebo injection. The specimen comprised peripheral blood, sampled in a trial of Ad26.COV2.S vaccine versus placebo. The receptors derive from a person aged 18 to 59 who received the Ad26.COV2.S COVID-19 vaccine or a placebo.

This rearrangement joins TRBV6-2 or TRBV6-3 to TRBJ1-6; 8 bases fit TRBD1. After removal of 0 bases from V and 6 bases from J, the junction contained 16 bases not matched to a gene. CDR3 size: 20 residues. CDR1 and CDR2 (germline): MNHEY, SVGEGT. The CDR3: CASSYSMRKIGDRINSPLHF. CDR3 sequence (DNA): TGTGCCAGCAGTTACTCGATGAGGAAGATAGGGGACAGGATTAATTCACCCCTCCACTTT.

The chain combines TRBV30 with TRBJ2-6; D may be TRBD1 (5 bases). Germline V gives CDR1 GTSNPN, CDR2 SVGIG (reference sequence). V was clipped by 1 base and J by 0 bases, with 13 bases between them. The CDR3 sequence is 17 residues long. The CDR3 region has the DNA TGTGCCTGGAGTGGCGTTAGGGGATCCTCTGGGGCCAACGTCCTGACTTTC. Translation: CAWSGVRGSSGANVLTF.

This sequence joins TRBV30 and TRBJ2-7, with 9 nucleotides matching TRBD1. Germline V gene sequence: CDR1 GTSNPN, CDR2 SVGIG (reference sequence). The CDR3 runs 13 residues. Trimming at V came to 7 bases and at J to 3 bases, leaving 7 bases not matched to a gene. CDR3 in amino acids: CAYAAGQGYEQYF. In nucleotides, the CDR3 is TGTGCCTACGCCGCGGGACAGGGCTACGAGCAGTACTTC.

The chain joins TRBV24-1 to TRBJ1-3; D gene unclear. Germline loops: CDR1 KGHDR, CDR2 SFDVKD. The V end was cut by 4 bases, the J end by 0 bases, with 15 bases between. This CDR3 comprises 17 residues. The chain's CDR3 is CATSDSDTDHSGNTIYF. Here the CDR3 DNA reads TGTGCCACCAGTGACTCGGATACAGACCACTCTGGAAACACCATATATTTT.

The chain couples TRBV30 to TRBJ1-5, with D tentatively TRBD1 (5 bases). Germline V gene data show CDR1 as GTSNPN and CDR2 as SVGIG (reference sequence). The CDR3 covers 13 residues. V lost 0 bases to trimming and J lost 6 bases, with 9 bases between them. The CDR3 reads CAWSVAGSQPQHF. The CDR3 region has the DNA TGTGCCTGGAGTGTCGCAGGGAGTCAGCCCCAGCATTTT.

The genes are TRBV5-6 and TRBJ2-7, with D perhaps TRBD2 (5 bases). The CDR3 has 18 amino acids. The germline V gene has CDR1 SGHDT and CDR2 YYEEEE. V lost 7 bases to trimming and J lost 2 bases, with 28 bases between them. The CDR3 bases are TGTGCCAGCTCCTCTCTGGCCGACGGACTTGGCTTAGCCTACGAGCAGTACTTC. Translating gives CASSSLADGLGLAYEQYF. Filled out from reference TRBV5-6 and TRBJ2-7, the complete variable domain reads DAGVTQSPTHLIKTRGQQVTLRCSPKSGHDTVSWYQQALGQGPQFIFQYYEEEERQRGNFPDRFSGHQFPNYSSELNVNALLLGDSALYLCASSSLADGLGLAYEQYFGPGTRLTVT.

This clone showed up just a few times. The chain couples TRBV7-9 to TRBJ1-6; D remains unclear. V was shortened by 5 bases and J by 7 bases, with 12 bases between the two germline ends. CDR1 SEHNR and CDR2 FQNEAQ come from the germline V gene (reference sequence). The CDR3 is made up of 14 amino acids. CDR3 sequence (DNA): TGTGCCAGCAGCCAATCCAGAGGGAATTCACCCCTCCACTTT. Amino acids: CASSQSRGNSPLHF.

The chain recombines TRBV14 with TRBJ2-5, with a possible D match to TRBD2 (6 bases). The CDR3 is made up of 13 amino acids. Germline loops: CDR1 SGHDN, CDR2 FVKESK. Trimming took 4 bases from V and 3 from J, leaving 9 bases between them. Here the CDR3 reads CASSLRTKETQYF. The CDR3 DNA sequence: TGTGCCAGCAGCCTTAGGACTAAAGAGACCCAGTACTTC.

J is TRBJ1-5 and V is TRBV15; D is uncertain. The CDR3 spans 15 residues. Looked up from germline, CDR1 is LNHNV and CDR2 is YYDKDF (reference sequence). V lost 1 base to trimming and J lost 5 bases, with 12 bases between them. The CDR3 bases are TGTGCCACCAGCAGAGTGGGGTTCTCAGATCAGCCCCAGCATTTT. Protein: CATSRVGFSDQPQHF.

This clone was seen only once. The J gene is TRBJ2-1, the V gene TRBV19, with 11 bases matching TRBD2. In germline, CDR1 is LNHDA, CDR2 SQIVND (reference sequence). With V trimmed by 3 bases and J by 10 bases, 8 bases remained unmatched. The CDR3 extends over 15 amino acids. CDR3 in DNA: TGTGCCAGTAGTATGTACCTAGCGGGAGGAGGGGAGCAGTTCTTC. Translation: CASSMYLAGGGEQFF.

V and J are TRBV24-1 and TRBJ2-2, with TRBD1 identical over 9 bases. This CDR3 region has 16 residues. Germline V gene lookup returns CDR1 KGHDR and CDR2 SFDVKD. With 4 bases clipped from V and 4 bases from J, the junction kept 6 bases outside the gene matches. The CDR3 reads CATSDPGTGSTGELFF. CDR3 in DNA: TGTGCCACCAGTGACCCCGGGACAGGGAGCACCGGGGAGCTGTTTTTT.

The chain is built from TRBV4-3 and TRBJ2-1, with 8 bases lining up with TRBD2. The germline V gene encodes CDR1 LGHNA and CDR2 YSLEER. V was clipped by 0 bases and J by 7 bases; unmatched bases: 11. The CDR3 is 17 residues long. CDR3 sequence reads: CASSQDLGREAGNEQFF. In DNA form, the CDR3 reads TGCGCCAGCAGCCAAGATCTAGGGCGGGAGGCCGGGAATGAGCAGTTCTTC.

The chain uses TRBV5-4 and TRBJ1-1; the D is unclear. The CDR3 runs 14 residues. Trimming cost V 2 bases and J 5 bases, with 13 bases left between them. From germline, CDR1 is SGHNT and CDR2 YYREEE (reference sequence). CDR3 bases: TGTGCCAGCAGCTTCGAACGGGGTTGGACTGAAGCTTTCTTT. Amino acids: CASSFERGWTEAFF. Full variable domain (remainder filled in from reference TRBV5-4 and TRBJ1-1): ETGVTQSPTHLIKTRGQQVTLRCSSQSGHNTVSWYQQALGQGPQFIFQYYREEENGRGNFPPRFSGLQFPNYSSELNVNALELDDSALYLCASSFERGWTEAFFGQGTRLTVV.

This chain connects TRBV23-1 to TRBJ1-1; unclear D gene. TRBV23-1 is an ORF for which the function is uncertain. The CDR3 contains 13 residues. V lost 6 bases, J lost 7 bases, and 15 bases lay in between. DNA of the CDR3: TGCGCCAGCAGGCCAGGTGGGGAGGTTGAAGCTTTCTTT. Translated: CASRPGGEVEAFF.

This chain links TRBV28 with TRBJ2-1, with unresolved D. The CDR3 runs 14 residues. CDR1 and CDR2 from the germline V gene are MDHEN and SYDVKM. The V gene lost 7 bases and the J gene lost 4 bases, with 14 bases spanning the gap. CDR3 sequence (DNA): TGTGCCAGCAACCTTCCTAATGGTTACAATGAGCAGTTCTTC. The encoded protein is CASNLPNGYNEQFF.

V is TRBV7-2 and J is TRBJ2-1; the match to TRBD2 covers 14 bases. The CDR3 loop spans 17 amino acids. The trim removed 1 base at V and 14 bases at J, leaving 13 bases unmatched. Germline V gene sequence: CDR1 SGHTA, CDR2 FQGNSA. Written as DNA, the CDR3 is TGTGCCAGCAGCTTAGGCATCTACCGACTAGCGGGAGGGCCGGAGTTCTTC. Translation gives CASSLGIYRLAGGPEFF.

V usage is TRBV19 and J usage is TRBJ1-1; 9 bases match TRBD1. The V gene's germline CDR1 is LNHDA and CDR2 SQIVND (reference sequence). The CDR3 contains 16 residues. Germline trimming cut 2 bases from V and 6 bases from J; bases unmatched to any gene: 10. CDR3 protein: CASSIPFRDRDPEAFF. As DNA, the CDR3 is TGTGCCAGTAGTATACCCTTTAGGGACAGGGATCCTGAAGCTTTCTTT.